Below are 19 T cell receptor beta chains sequenced from a single sample in a study of T cells in Graves' hyperthyroidism and ophthalmopathy. RNA transcripts were the template for amplifying TCR beta CDR3 regions. Carried out on the TCR CDR3, a first-round RT-PCR used the HTBI primer set. In TCRdb, the multiplex PCR reads were re-called with MiXCR into one record per CDR3 protein. The profile shows more than 500,000 distinct CDR3 sequences, under 15% of them singletons. The sequencing sample was made of blood. These receptors originate from a woman in her thirties or forties with Graves' ophthalmopathy.

This clonotype was recorded many times. V is TRBV4-1 and J is TRBJ2-6, with D unclear. V was shortened by 0 bases and J by 2 bases, with 8 bases between the two germline ends. The CDR3 is 16 amino acids. The germline V gene encodes CDR1 MGHRA and CDR2 YSYEKL. DNA of the CDR3: TGCGCCAGCAGCCAAGAGACCTCCGCTGGGGCCAACGTCCTGACTTTC. This codes for CASSQETSAGANVLTF.

This clonotype was detected ten times or more. V gene TRBV6-1 combines with J gene TRBJ1-1; a weak D match, TRBD1 (6 bases). The germline V gene encodes CDR1 MNHNS and CDR2 SASEGT. V lost 6 bases and J 2 bases, leaving 19 bases between the germline ends. CDR3 length equals 16 residues. The DNA for the CDR3 is TGTGCCAGCAGACCCCTCACAGGGTCCCTTAACACTGAAGCTTTCTTT. Translating it yields CASRPLTGSLNTEAFF.

The V call is TRBV7-8, the J call TRBJ2-5, with D possibly being TRBD2 (5 bases). V gave up 5 bases and J gave up 1 base, with 17 bases separating them. The CDR3 consists of 16 residues. The V gene's germline CDR1 is SGHVS and CDR2 FQNEAQ. As DNA, the CDR3 is TGTGCCAGCAGCCCCCGGTGGGGTAGCGCCCAAGAGACCCAGTACTTC. Amino acids: CASSPRWGSAQETQYF.

At least ten counts were recorded for this clonotype. J is TRBJ1-1 and V is TRBV7-2, with D perhaps TRBD1 (5 bases). V was cut by 5 bases and J by 7 bases, with 14 bases left in between. The germline CDR1 and CDR2 sequences are SGHTA and FQGNSA. The CDR3 runs to 13 residues. The CDR3, as DNA: TGTGCCAGCAGCCCCGGGACGTTAAATGAAGCTTTCTTT. It encodes CASSPGTLNEAFF.

This clonotype was recorded at least ten times. V is TRBV6-1 and J is TRBJ2-7, with 9 bases aligning to TRBD1. Trimming cost V 6 bases and J 5 bases; bases outside gene matches: 14. Per germline, CDR1 MNHNS and CDR2 SASEGT. The CDR3 spans 16 residues. The CDR3 protein is CASSLQPNRGPHEQYF. The DNA for the CDR3 is TGTGCCAGCAGCCTCCAACCCAACAGGGGGCCCCACGAGCAGTACTTC.

This clonotype was recorded at least ten times. This sequence joins TRBV20-1 and TRBJ1-3; D possibly corresponds to TRBD1 (5 bases). CDR3 size: 15 residues. Germline V gene sequence: CDR1 DFQATT, CDR2 SNEGSKA (reference sequence). Trimming pared 3 bases from V and 0 bases from J, leaving 12 bases between. This CDR3 is CSARGEHFSGNTIYF. The CDR3 DNA reads as TGCAGTGCTAGGGGGGAACACTTCTCTGGAAACACCATATATTTT.

This clonotype appeared many times. The chain joins TRBV6-5 to TRBJ1-1, with D hard to call. This CDR3 is 13 amino acids long. Trimming removed 2 bases from V and 8 bases from J, with 12 bases in between. Germline loops: CDR1 MNHEY, CDR2 SVGAGI. In nucleotides, the CDR3 is TGTGCCAGCAGTTACATGAGGACCTCAGAAGCTTTCTTT. It translates to CASSYMRTSEAFF.

This clonotype has a count of ten or more. The V and J genes are TRBV7-9 and TRBJ2-5; 13 positions agree with TRBD2. J was trimmed by 2 bases and V by 1 base; bases with no gene match: 4. The CDR3 runs to 17 residues. Looked up from germline, CDR1 is SEHNR and CDR2 is FQNEAQ (reference sequence). CDR3 sequence (DNA): TGTGCCAGCAGCTTAGGGACTAGCGGGAGCGGACAAGAGACCCAGTACTTC. Its translation is CASSLGTSGSGQETQYF.

This clonotype was counted many times. The V gene is TRBV6-2 or TRBV6-3, the J gene TRBJ2-7, with D unresolved. The germline gives CDR1 MNHEY, CDR2 SVGEGT. The CDR3 contains 16 residues. The V and J ends lost 2 bases and 4 bases respectively, with 18 bases between them. The CDR3 loop is CASSYTDTSFPYEQYF. CDR3 sequence (DNA): TGTGCCAGCAGTTACACAGACACCTCCTTCCCTTACGAGCAGTACTTC.

This clonotype has ten or more counts. The DNA of the CDR3 is TGCAGCGTTGAAATCTACGAGCAGTACTTC. Protein sequence: CSVEIYEQYF. The rearrangement uses TRBV29-1 and TRBJ2-7, with D unclear. Germline V gene lookup returns CDR1 SQVTM and CDR2 ANQGSEA. Trimming took 2 bases from V and 3 from J, leaving 2 bases between them. The CDR3 consists of 10 residues.

This clonotype was detected ten times or more. V gene TRBV7-2 combines with J gene TRBJ1-1; 7 positions match TRBD1. After removal of 5 bases from V and 4 bases from J, the junction contained 10 bases not matched to a gene. CDR3 length: 15 amino acids. CDR1 SGHTA and CDR2 FQGNSA come from the germline V gene. CDR3 sequence (DNA): TGTGCCAGCAGCGCCCACAGGGGAGGGAGCACTGAAGCTTTCTTT. It specifies CASSAHRGGSTEAFF. The variable domain in full, completed from reference TRBV7-2 and TRBJ1-1, reads GAGVSQSPSNKVTEKGKDVELRCDPISGHTALYWYRQSLGQGLEFLIYFQGNSAPDKSGLPSDRFSAERTGGSVSTLTIQRTQQEDSAVYLCASSAHRGGSTEAFFGQGTRLTVV.

This clonotype was recorded once. J is TRBJ2-7 and V is TRBV6-2 or TRBV6-3, with TRBD2 matching 7 bases. This CDR3 has 14 residues. The V gene end was trimmed by 7 bases and the J gene end by 3 bases; junction bases not matched to a gene: 9. The germline CDR1 and CDR2 sequences are MNHEY and SVGEGT. The CDR3 protein is CASTGQGGVYEQYF. CDR3 sequence (DNA): TGTGCCAGCACTGGCCAGGGAGGGGTCTACGAGCAGTACTTC.

This clonotype was seen many times. The rearrangement links TRBV6-1 to TRBJ1-1; weak D call: TRBD1 (5 bases). V was cut by 8 bases and J by 6 bases, with 22 bases left in between. The V gene's germline CDR1 is MNHNS and CDR2 SASEGT. This CDR3 is built from 15 residues. CDR3 loop: CASYRVGGEEAEAFF. In nucleotides, the CDR3 is TGTGCCAGCTATAGGGTCGGGGGTGAAGAGGCTGAAGCTTTCTTT.

This clonotype was observed at least ten times. The J gene is TRBJ2-5, the V gene TRBV2, with TRBD2 matching 9 bases. Germline V gene data show CDR1 as SNHLY and CDR2 as FYNNEI. With 7 bases clipped from V and 5 bases from J, the junction kept 8 bases outside the gene matches. CDR3 size: 14 residues. The CDR3 protein is CASNWLAGRETQYF. The CDR3 DNA reads as TGTGCCAGCAATTGGCTAGCGGGACGGGAGACCCAGTACTTC.

This clonotype was counted ten times or more. V gene TRBV20-1 combines with J gene TRBJ2-5; 14 bases line up with TRBD2. CDR1 and CDR2 from the germline V gene are DFQATT and SNEGSKA (reference sequence). The CDR3 spans 17 residues. Trimming at V came to 3 bases and at J to 5 bases, leaving 11 bases not matched to a gene. The CDR3 DNA is TGCAGTGCTAGGGAAAGGACTAGCGGGAGGCGGAGGGAGACCCAGTACTTC. Translation gives CSARERTSGRRRETQYF.

There are a few counts of this clonotype. It may be a read error: a sequence one base away is much more abundant. The rearrangement links TRBV12-3 or TRBV12-4 to TRBJ2-2, with 9 bases fitting TRBD1. V trimming: 8 bases; J trimming: 9 bases; junction bases outside the gene matches: 16. This CDR3 is built from 16 residues. CDR3 amino acids: CASGSLETGGSRELFF. In nucleotides, the CDR3 is TGTGCCAGCGGTTCCCTTGAGACAGGGGGGTCCCGGGAGCTGTTTTTT.

This clonotype was seen repeatedly, ten times or more. The rearrangement joins TRBV7-2 to TRBJ2-1; 9 positions agree with TRBD1. Germline assignment: CDR1 SGHTA and CDR2 FQGNSA. The CDR3 loop spans 17 amino acids. The ends lost 6 bases at V and 0 bases at J; junction bases unmatched: 9. The CDR3 here is CASRTGGSRSSYNEQFF. The DNA of the CDR3 is TGTGCCAGCAGGACAGGGGGGAGCCGAAGCTCCTACAATGAGCAGTTCTTC.

This clonotype has just a few counts. The V call is TRBV28, the J call TRBJ1-5; a possible D gene is TRBD1 (6 bases). The V end was cut by 6 bases, the J end by 1 base, with 16 bases between. This CDR3 has 16 residues. From germline, CDR1 is MDHEN and CDR2 SYDVKM. CDR3 region: CASSLVRGKSNQPQHF. The DNA for the CDR3 is TGTGCCAGCAGCTTGGTGAGGGGGAAAAGCAATCAGCCCCAGCATTTT.

CDR3 sequence: CASSIGSPDYEQYF. DNA of the CDR3: TGTGCCAGTAGTATTGGGTCCCCGGACTACGAGCAGTACTTC. The rearrangement uses TRBV19 and TRBJ2-7, with unresolved D. CDR3 size: 14 residues. V gave up 3 bases and J gave up 3 bases, with 12 bases separating them. Germline CDR1 LNHDA, CDR2 SQIVND (reference sequence). Full variable domain (missing parts from reference TRBV19 and TRBJ2-7): DGGITQSPKYLFRKEGQNVTLSCEQNLNHDAMYWYRQDPGQGLRLIYYSQIVNDFQKGDIAEGYSVSREKKESFPLTVTSAQKNPTAFYLCASSIGSPDYEQYFGPGTRLTVT.